Listed below are T cell receptor beta chains from one sample, sequenced in a study of metastatic and nonmetastatic thyroid tumors. TCRdb re-processed the PCR reads through MiXCR. The data contain roughly 30,000 clones, roughly 17% of them singletons. The material sequenced was blood. These receptors came from a female donor with papillary thyroid cancer or a benign thyroid nodule (not recorded which). Some clones in this sample may be carry-over from other donors' samples. Both conserved end residues are part of each CDR3. A D gene is named only where the DNA matches it firmly. A clone size is listed for some rows: how often the clone was seen (once, few, many), or a class if it is expanded.

CASSSHLAHGQGPSGELFF,TGTGCCAGCAGCTCCCACCTAGCCCATGGACAGGGTCCATCCGGGGAGCTGTTTTTT,TRBV7-8,TRBJ2-2,many,TRBD1
CASSKHRETQYF,TGTGCCAGCAGTAAGCACCGGGAGACCCAGTACTTC,TRBV6-1,TRBJ2-5,NA,NA
CASSLVGSGYTF,TGTGCCAGCAGCTTAGTAGGGTCTGGCTACACCTTC,TRBV7-6,TRBJ1-2,NA,NA
CASSSGGGLLHEQFF,TGTGCCAGCAGTTCCGGGGGGGGCCTTTTACATGAGCAGTTCTTC,TRBV28,TRBJ2-1,few,TRBD2
CSARGFSSYNEQFF,TGCAGTGCCAGGGGGTTTAGCTCCTACAATGAGCAGTTCTTC,TRBV20-1,TRBJ2-1,many,TRBD1
CASSSTDRSYNEQFF,TGCGCCAGCAGCTCCACGGACCGCTCCTACAATGAGCAGTTCTTC,TRBV5-1,TRBJ2-1,many,NA
CASSLSAESSYEQYF,TGCGCCAGCAGCCTCTCCGCGGAAAGCTCCTACGAGCAGTACTTC,TRBV5-1,TRBJ2-7,many,NA
CASTWEDTQYF,TGTGCCAGCACGTGGGAGGATACGCAGTATTTT,TRBV6-1,TRBJ2-3,many,NA
CASSVTGTGTGELFF,TGTGCCAGCAGCGTGACAGGGACTGGCACCGGGGAGCTGTTTTTT,TRBV25-1,TRBJ2-2,NA,NA
CAISGGTNNEQFF,TGTGCCATCAGTGGTGGGACTAACAATGAGCAGTTCTTC,TRBV10-3,TRBJ2-1,many,TRBD2
CASSQGNRQANYGYTF,TGCGCCAGCAGCCAAGGGAACCGACAGGCTAACTATGGCTACACCTTC,TRBV4-3,TRBJ1-2,NA,NA
CSAPRQRTNFQETQYF,TGCAGTGCTCCCAGGCAGCGGACTAACTTCCAAGAGACCCAGTACTTC,TRBV20-1,TRBJ2-5,many,NA
CAHYAGNSPLHF,TGTGCCCACTATGCCGGGAATTCACCCCTCCACTTT,TRBV28,TRBJ1-6,few,NA
CASSLVEYNYGYTF,TGCGCCAGCAGCTTGGTGGAGTATAACTATGGCTACACCTTC,TRBV5-1,TRBJ1-2,many,NA
CASSYSGPRGGRSSPLHF,TGTGCCAGCAGTTACTCGGGCCCTAGGGGGGGTAGGAGTTCACCCCTCCACTTT,TRBV6-5,TRBJ1-6,medium-sized,NA
CASSLGRFEETQYF,TGCGCCAGCAGCTTGGGTAGGTTCGAAGAGACCCAGTACTTC,TRBV5-1,TRBJ2-5,many,NA
CAISGSTGGDNVDEQFF,TGTGCCATCAGTGGATCAACAGGGGGCGATAATGTCGATGAGCAGTTCTTC,TRBV10-3,TRBJ2-1,many,TRBD1
CASSIANSPLHF,TGTGCCAGTAGTATAGCTAATTCACCCCTCCACTTT,TRBV19,TRBJ1-6,many,NA
CASSEEFREEAFF,TGTGCCAGCAGTGAAGAGTTCAGGGAGGAAGCTTTCTTT,TRBV28,TRBJ1-1,NA,NA
CASSPSNGYGYTF,TGTGCCAGCAGTCCCTCGAACGGCTATGGCTACACCTTC,TRBV6-1,TRBJ1-2,medium-sized,NA
CSVERQGGTEAFF,TGCAGCGTTGAAAGGCAGGGAGGGACTGAAGCTTTCTTT,TRBV29-1,TRBJ1-1,many,NA
CASGRGQSYEQYF,TGTGCCAGCGGACGGGGGCAGTCCTACGAGCAGTACTTC,TRBV9,TRBJ2-7,many,NA
CASSVGTNSYNEQFF,TGTGCCAGCAGTGTAGGGACTAACTCCTACAATGAGCAGTTCTTC,TRBV2,TRBJ2-1,few,TRBD2
CARSRDQTKHF,TGTGCCAGATCACGCGATCAGACCAAGCATTTT,TRBV11-2,TRBJ1-5,once,NA
CASNLRTALNYGYTF,TGTGCCAGCAATCTAAGGACAGCCCTTAACTATGGCTACACCTTC,TRBV28,TRBJ1-2,medium-sized,NA
CASTTRSGAYGYTF,TGTGCCAGCACCACCAGGTCAGGGGCCTATGGCTACACCTTC,TRBV6-2/TRBV6-3,TRBJ1-2,NA,NA
CSAPVGGGQETQYF,TGCAGTGCGCCCGTAGGGGGGGGCCAAGAGACCCAGTACTTC,TRBV20-1,TRBJ2-5,many,NA
CASSDANQETQYF,TGTGCCAGCAGTGACGCGAACCAAGAGACCCAGTACTTC,TRBV7-9,TRBJ2-5,many,NA
CSAPDRFTYEQYF,TGCAGTGCTCCGGACAGGTTCACCTACGAGCAGTACTTC,TRBV20-1,TRBJ2-7,few,TRBD1
CASSSGLLSSYEQYF,TGCGCCAGCAGCTCGGGACTGCTTAGCTCCTACGAGCAGTACTTT,TRBV5-1,TRBJ2-7,NA,NA